The entry below describes one T cell receptor beta chain. With 0 bases removed from V and 9 bases from J, the gap between germline ends came to 9 bases. The germline gives CDR1 LGHNA, CDR2 YSLEER. The length of the CDR3 is 13 residues. Patients were excluded for uncontrolled infection, other autoimmune disease, pregnancy or lactation. RNA transcripts yielded amplified TCR beta CDR3 regions. The HTBI primer set served for first-round RT-PCR of the TCR CDR3. Via MiXCR, TCRdb re-called the multiplex PCR reads, giving one row per CDR3 protein. Seen here are roughly 700,000 distinct CDR3 sequences, roughly a third observed once, and the top ten hold around 30%. The sample is drawn from a study of T cells in Graves' hyperthyroidism and ophthalmopathy.

The sample was blood. This TCR derives from a woman aged 40 to 55 with Graves' hyperthyroidism. The chain links TRBV4-3 to TRBJ1-5; no reliable D call. The CDR3 sequence is CASSQDYYRPQHF. The DNA for the CDR3 is TGCGCCAGCAGCCAAGATTATTACCGGCCCCAGCATTTT.